This T cell receptor (beta chain) was captured in a study of control samples from healthy donors and cancer patients. The ends were cut back, 4 bases at V and 15 bases at J, with 17 bases in the middle. Germline CDR1 is SGHDT and CDR2 is YYEEEE. This CDR3 has 12 residues. Method: immunoSEQ multiplex PCR; TCRdb's copy keeps in-frame clones and lacks some. The sample includes tens of thousands of clones, 91% of them seen just once. This TCR was sampled from a man aged 30 to 45 in good health. Sequencing was performed on blood. This chain links TRBV5-6 with TRBJ2-1; D tentatively reads TRBD1 or TRBD2 (5 bases each). The CDR3 reads CASSPGTRVPFF. The CDR3 DNA is TGTGCCAGCAGCCCGGGGACCAGGGTACCGTTCTTC.